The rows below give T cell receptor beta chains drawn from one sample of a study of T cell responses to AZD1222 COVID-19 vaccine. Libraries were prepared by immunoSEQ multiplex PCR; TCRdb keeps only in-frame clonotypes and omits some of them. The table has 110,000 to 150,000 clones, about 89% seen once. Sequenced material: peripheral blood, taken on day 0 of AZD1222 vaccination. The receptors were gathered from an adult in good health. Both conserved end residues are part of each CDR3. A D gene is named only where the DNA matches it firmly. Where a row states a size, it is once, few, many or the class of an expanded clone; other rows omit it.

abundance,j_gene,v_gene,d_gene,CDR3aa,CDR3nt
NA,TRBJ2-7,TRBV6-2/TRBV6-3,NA,CASTPWQETYEQYF,TGTGCCAGCACCCCGTGGCAGGAGACCTACGAGCAGTACTTC
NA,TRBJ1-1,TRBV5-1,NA,CASSLHGTMNTEAFF,TGCGCCAGCAGCTTGCACGGGACGATGAACACTGAAGCTTTCTTT
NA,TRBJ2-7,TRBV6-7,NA,CASPRTATYEQYF,TGTGCCAGCCCCCGGACGGCGACCTACGAGCAGTACTTC
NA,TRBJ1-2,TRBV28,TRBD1,CASIRDREAYYGYTF,TGTGCCAGCATTAGGGACAGGGAAGCTTACTATGGCTACACCTTC
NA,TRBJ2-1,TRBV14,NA,CASSQREAHEQFF,TGTGCCAGCAGCCAACGAGAAGCCCATGAGCAGTTCTTC
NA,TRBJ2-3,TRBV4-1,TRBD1,CASSQSGTGGQEDTQYF,TGCGCCAGCAGCCAGAGCGGGACAGGGGGCCAAGAAGATACGCAGTATTTT
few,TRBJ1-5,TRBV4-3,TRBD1,CASSPQDRGDQPQHF,TGCGCCAGCAGCCCCCAGGACAGGGGAGACCAGCCCCAGCATTTT
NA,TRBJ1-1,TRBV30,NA,CAWSPGQPPEAFF,TGTGCCTGGAGCCCGGGACAACCTCCTGAAGCTTTCTTT
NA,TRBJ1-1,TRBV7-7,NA,CASSQRRGSEAFF,TGTGCTAGCAGCCAAAGAAGGGGAAGTGAAGCTTTCTTT
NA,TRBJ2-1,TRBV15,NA,CATSQKAAYNEQFF,TGTGCCACCAGCCAAAAAGCGGCCTACAATGAGCAGTTCTTC
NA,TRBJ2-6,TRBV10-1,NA,CASTLHALGTPYSGANVLTF,TGCGCCAGCACACTCCACGCCCTAGGGACACCCTACTCTGGGGCCAACGTCCTGACTTTC
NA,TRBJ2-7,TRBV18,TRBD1,CASSPLQGAREQYF,TGTGCCAGCTCACCATTACAGGGGGCAAGGGAGCAGTACTTC
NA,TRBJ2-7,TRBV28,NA,CASSSWDSRVSEQYF,TGTGCCAGCAGCTCCTGGGACTCGCGAGTGAGCGAGCAGTACTTC
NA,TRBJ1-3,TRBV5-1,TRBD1,CASGLQGAFSGNTIYF,TGCGCCAGCGGGTTACAGGGGGCTTTTTCTGGAAACACCATATATTTT
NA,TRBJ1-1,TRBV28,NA,CASSLREQGAEAFF,TGTGCCAGCAGTTTGCGGGAACAGGGCGCTGAAGCTTTCTTT
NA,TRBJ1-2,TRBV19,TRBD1,CASSIPRTGGYTF,TGTGCCAGTAGTATTCCGAGGACAGGTGGCTACACCTTC